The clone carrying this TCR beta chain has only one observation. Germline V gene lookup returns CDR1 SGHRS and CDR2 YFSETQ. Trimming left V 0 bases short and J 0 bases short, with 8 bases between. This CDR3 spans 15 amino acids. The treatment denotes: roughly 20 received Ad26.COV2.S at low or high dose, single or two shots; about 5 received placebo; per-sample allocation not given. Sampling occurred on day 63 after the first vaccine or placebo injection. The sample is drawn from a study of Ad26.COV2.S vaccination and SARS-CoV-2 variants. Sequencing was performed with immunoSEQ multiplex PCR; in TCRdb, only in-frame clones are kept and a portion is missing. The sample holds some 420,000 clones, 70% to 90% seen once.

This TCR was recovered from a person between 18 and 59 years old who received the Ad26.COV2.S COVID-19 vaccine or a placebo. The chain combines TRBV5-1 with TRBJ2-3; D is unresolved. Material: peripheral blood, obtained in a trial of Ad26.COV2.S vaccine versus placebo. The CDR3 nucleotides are TGCGCCAGCAGCTTGGGAGGCCGCAGCACAGATACGCAGTATTTT. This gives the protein CASSLGGRSTDTQYF.